These 13 T cell receptor beta chains were all obtained from the same sample, sequenced in a study of blood T cells in healthy people across ages (dated by TCRdb to the mid-2010s). The method was 5' RACE. The reads were generated on an Illumina HiSeq 2500. A second 7 to 11 cycle PCR used a sample-barcoded 5' primer and a J-beta primer mix. Through fastp at Q25 and MiXCR, TCRdb rebuilt clones from the public reads, retaining in-frame beta chains. Rows with a matching CDR3 protein are joined into one entry that keeps the most common DNA and genes. The sample includes over a million distinct CDR3 sequences, with about 42% observed a single time. The ten largest clones take up about 4% of the sample. Material for sequencing was blood. These TCRs come from a woman between 18 and 29 years old in good health.

The gene calls are TRBV12-3 or TRBV12-4 and TRBJ1-6, with D possibly matching TRBD1 (5 bases). Trimming stripped 7 bases from V and 7 bases from J, with 8 bases between. The CDR3 consists of 12 residues. The CDR3 protein is CASTRTNSPLHF. The CDR3 nucleotides are TGTGCCAGCACAAGGACAAATTCACCCCTCCACTTT.

The rearrangement uses TRBV3-1 and TRBJ2-7; 9 nucleotides agree with TRBD2. Germline lookup yields CDR1 LGHDT and CDR2 YNNKEL (reference sequence). The CDR3 consists of 15 residues. The V gene end was trimmed by 11 bases and the J gene end by 2 bases; junction bases not matched to a gene: 13. CDR3 bases: TGTGCCGGTAGCCATGGGGCGGGGGGGGCCTACGAGCAGTACTTC. Amino acid sequence: CAGSHGAGGAYEQYF.

This clonotype has only a few counts. The genes are TRBV7-9 and TRBJ2-1, with D perhaps matching TRBD1 (5 bases). CDR1 and CDR2 (germline): SEHNR, FQNEAQ (reference sequence). V was pared by 1 base and J by 12 bases, with 13 bases between. CDR3 length equals 13 residues. The CDR3 loop is CASSLVTWGAQFF. The CDR3 bases are TGTGCCAGCAGCTTAGTCACTTGGGGCGCGCAGTTCTTC.

This chain connects TRBV20-1 to TRBJ1-5; D perhaps matches TRBD1 (6 bases). CDR1 is DFQATT and CDR2 is SNEGSKA in the germline V gene (reference sequence). Trimming left V 0 bases short and J 6 bases short, with 18 bases between. CDR3 length: 16 residues. The DNA of the CDR3 is TGCAGTGCTAGAGATCTATCTAGCACAGGGAGTCAGCCCCAGCATTTT. Protein: CSARDLSSTGSQPQHF.

This clonotype appeared a few times. The chain's CDR3 is CSARVNVGANEQYF. The CDR3 nucleotides are TGCAGTGCTAGAGTCAACGTTGGGGCCAACGAGCAGTACTTC. The V and J genes are TRBV20-1 and TRBJ2-7; a possible D gene is TRBD1 (5 bases). CDR3 length equals 14 residues. Per the germline V gene, CDR1 is DFQATT and CDR2 is SNEGSKA (reference sequence). Between the trimmed V and J ends, which lost 1 base and 5 bases, there was a span of 15 bases.

Remarks on this clonotype: This sequence may be a read error, since a much larger clone differs from it by one base. The CDR3 here is CSAGAGTYNEQFF. As DNA, the CDR3 is TGCAGTGCTGGAGCCGGGACCTACAATGAGCAGTTCTTC. The J gene is TRBJ2-1, the V gene TRBV20-1, with TRBD2 as a possible D gene (5 bases). Between the trimmed V and J ends, which lost 5 bases and 2 bases, there was a span of 10 bases. This CDR3 is 13 amino acids long. Germline V CDR1 and CDR2: DFQATT, SNEGSKA (reference sequence).

This clonotype was counted a few times. V and J are TRBV28 and TRBJ1-5; D possibly corresponds to TRBD1 (6 bases). Deletions cut 5 bases from V and 3 bases from J, with 11 bases between. The CDR3 sequence is 14 residues long. Germline V gene data show CDR1 as MDHEN and CDR2 as SYDVKM. The CDR3 region is CASSMRGANQPQHF. CDR3 in DNA: TGTGCCAGCAGTATGAGGGGGGCCAATCAGCCCCAGCATTTT.

This chain joins TRBV7-9 and TRBJ2-3, with D uncertain. CDR3 length: 15 residues. Deletions cut 4 bases from V and 2 bases from J, with 13 bases between. The V gene's germline CDR1 is SEHNR and CDR2 FQNEAQ (reference sequence). CDR3: CASSSPGAYTDTQYF. The CDR3 DNA is TGTGCCAGCAGCTCCCCGGGTGCCTACACAGATACGCAGTATTTT.

The chain employs TRBV20-1 and TRBJ1-2; 7 bases map to TRBD1. V dropped 5 bases and J dropped 8; count of bases not matched to a gene: 11. This CDR3 spans 13 amino acids. Germline CDR1 is DFQATT and CDR2 is SNEGSKA (reference sequence). In DNA, the CDR3 is TGCAGTGCTCCTAGAGACAGGGAGATCGGCTACACCTTC. Translation gives CSAPRDREIGYTF.

The chain uses TRBV3-1 and TRBJ2-3; unclear D gene. Germline CDR1 and CDR2: LGHDT and YNNKEL (reference sequence). The CDR3 length is 16 residues. The ends were cut back, 0 bases at V and 1 base at J, with 11 bases in the middle. The CDR3 coding sequence is TGTGCCAGCAGCCAAGATTGGGGTAGGGGCACAGATACGCAGTATTTT. Amino acid sequence: CASSQDWGRGTDTQYF.

The V gene is TRBV7-9, the J gene TRBJ2-7; the D call may be TRBD1 or TRBD2 (5 bases each). V gave up 5 bases and J gave up 2 bases, with 13 bases separating them. Germline values: CDR1 SEHNR, CDR2 FQNEAQ (reference sequence). The CDR3 is 14 amino acids. CDR3 protein: CASSVLVGPYEQYF. CDR3 coding DNA: TGTGCCAGCAGCGTACTAGTGGGGCCCTACGAGCAGTACTTC.

The V call is TRBV4-3, the J call TRBJ2-6, with a tentative D call TRBD2 (6 bases). The CDR3 extends over 17 amino acids. Trimming pared 4 bases from V and 0 bases from J, leaving 13 bases between. CDR1 and CDR2 from the germline V gene are LGHNA and YSLEER. Written as DNA, the CDR3 is TGCGCCAGCAGCCCAGCCGGGAGCCTCTCTGGGGCCAACGTCCTGACTTTC. Protein product: CASSPAGSLSGANVLTF.

The table lists this clonotype with a few counts. The chain links TRBV5-1 to TRBJ2-5; a possible D gene is TRBD2 (6 bases). Germline CDR1 and CDR2: SGHRS and YFSETQ. The CDR3 length is 14 residues. V dropped 2 bases and J dropped 2 bases, with 10 bases sitting between them. This chain's CDR3 is CASSLPGEQETQYF. The CDR3 nucleotides are TGCGCCAGCAGCTTACCGGGAGAGCAAGAGACCCAGTACTTC.